The 26 T cell receptor beta chains below were found in one sample sequenced in a study of blood T cell repertoires in COVID-19 (dated by TCRdb to 2018 to 2021). Libraries were prepared through the immunoSEQ multiplex PCR assay. TCRdb retrieved this table from immuneACCESS and kept in-frame rearrangements only. Not all clones are present; in checked studies, unresolved V genes account for under half, and no reason is known for the remainder. The sample table contains nearly 300,000 clones; only one count was recorded for 84% of them. The ten largest clones capture more than 1.4% of the sample. Specimen: peripheral blood. The receptors derive from a human donor with COVID-19, enrolled during active disease. The donor label of this sample is uncertain.

In its sample, this clone was seen once. CDR3 sequence (DNA): TGTGCCAGCAGCCCTCGGACAGGGAGGGCTGAAGCTTTCTTT. Amino acids: CASSPRTGRAEAFF. The rearrangement links TRBV7-9 to TRBJ1-1, with 8 bases fitting TRBD1. The trim removed 5 bases at V and 6 bases at J, leaving 8 bases unmatched. The CDR3 extends over 14 amino acids. Germline lookup yields CDR1 SEHNR and CDR2 FQNEAQ (reference sequence).

This CDR3 reads CASSGTGTTYSNQPQHF. CDR3 DNA: TGTGCCAGTAGCGGGACAGGAACGACCTATAGCAATCAGCCCCAGCATTTT. V usage is TRBV19 and J usage is TRBJ1-5, with 8 bases matching TRBD1. The J segment lost 0 bases and the V segment lost 6 bases, leaving 10 bases of the junction unmatched. Germline lookup yields CDR1 LNHDA and CDR2 SQIVND (reference sequence). The length of the CDR3 is 17 residues.

This clone was seen more than once but under ten times. The chain couples TRBV30 to TRBJ1-5; 9 nucleotides line up with TRBD1. The germline CDR1 and CDR2 sequences are GTSNPN and SVGIG (reference sequence). Trimming cost V 3 bases and J 7 bases; bases outside gene matches: 7. The CDR3 has 14 residues. The CDR3 spells CAWSEGQGSQPQHF. In DNA form, the CDR3 reads TGTGCCTGGAGCGAGGGACAGGGCAGCCAGCCCCAGCATTTT.

CDR3 in DNA: TGTGCCAGCAGTTTAAGAGGGGGGAGGGACACTGAAGCTTTCTTT. Protein product: CASSLRGGRDTEAFF. The chain employs TRBV28 and TRBJ1-1, with TRBD1 as a possible D gene (6 bases). V shed 2 bases and J shed 3 bases, with 13 bases lying between them. The CDR3 spans 15 residues. Germline CDR1 reads MDHEN; CDR2 reads SYDVKM.

The rearrangement joins TRBV28 to TRBJ2-2, with D unresolved. V lost 8 bases to trimming and J lost 2 bases, with 9 bases between them. This CDR3 has 13 amino acids. Germline V lookup: CDR1 MDHEN, CDR2 SYDVKM. This chain's CDR3 is CASRALNTGELFF. DNA for the CDR3: TGTGCCAGCCGAGCCCTAAACACCGGGGAGCTGTTTTTT.

This clone was detected once. The CDR3 DNA sequence: TGTGCCAGCAGCCAAGTCCCCCCATCGACAGGGAGAGGCGAGCAGTACTTC. This gives the protein CASSQVPPSTGRGEQYF. The chain links TRBV3-1 (or the pseudogene TRBV3-2) to TRBJ2-7, with 7 bases identical to TRBD1. The CDR3 loop spans 17 amino acids. Germline V gene sequence: CDR1 LGHDT, CDR2 YNNKEL (reference sequence). J lost 6 bases, V lost 1 base, and 15 bases had no gene match.

This clone was detected only once. V is TRBV9 and J is TRBJ2-7; a weak D match, TRBD1 (6 bases). Trimming took 3 bases from V and 5 from J, leaving 12 bases between them. The CDR3 extends over 13 amino acids. Per the germline V gene, CDR1 is SGDLS and CDR2 is YYNGEE. In DNA form, the CDR3 reads TGTGCCAGCAGCGCCATCAGGGGCCACGAGCAGTACTTC. Translated, it gives CASSAIRGHEQYF. The full variable domain, its missing parts supplied by reference TRBV9 and TRBJ2-7, is DSGVTQTPKHLITATGQRVTLRCSPRSGDLSVYWYQQSLDQGLQFLIQYYNGEERAKGNILERFSAQQFPDLHSELNLSSLELGDSALYFCASSAIRGHEQYFGPGTRLTVT.

J is TRBJ1-1 and V is TRBV6-5; the D gene is possibly TRBD1 (5 bases). V was shortened by 0 bases and J by 3 bases, with 11 bases between the two germline ends. The length of the CDR3 is 15 residues. Germline values: CDR1 MNHEY, CDR2 SVGAGI. The CDR3 here is CASSYSTAVDTEAFF. For the CDR3, the DNA is TGTGCCAGCAGTTACTCGACAGCCGTCGACACTGAAGCTTTCTTT.

V usage is TRBV19 and J usage is TRBJ2-1, with TRBD2 matching over 12 bases. CDR1 and CDR2 from the germline V gene are LNHDA and SQIVND (reference sequence). With 10 bases clipped from V and 5 bases from J, the junction kept 9 bases outside the gene matches. CDR3 length: 15 residues. CDR3 sequence reads: CATSGRAESDNEQFF. Written as DNA, the CDR3 is TGTGCCACTAGCGGGAGGGCCGAGTCAGACAATGAGCAGTTCTTC.

This chain connects TRBV3-1 (or the pseudogene TRBV3-2) to TRBJ1-1, with TRBD1 identical over 9 bases. Germline V lookup: CDR1 LGHDT, CDR2 YNNKEL (reference sequence). J lost 12 bases, V lost 4 bases, and 15 bases had no gene match. The CDR3 length is 15 residues. The CDR3 bases are TGTGCCAGCAGCCGTTCGGGACAGGGCGGCCCCGGGACTTTCTTT. It translates to CASSRSGQGGPGTFF.

V is TRBV7-9 and J is TRBJ2-2; a possible D gene is TRBD2 (5 bases). Germline V lookup: CDR1 SEHNR, CDR2 FQNEAQ (reference sequence). Trimming removed 2 bases from V and 2 bases from J, with 9 bases in between. CDR3 length: 15 amino acids. The CDR3 DNA follows: TGTGCCAGCAGCTTAACCCTAGCTAACACCGGGGAGCTGTTTTTT. Its protein product is CASSLTLANTGELFF.

This chain connects TRBV12-3 or TRBV12-4 to TRBJ1-3, with TRBD1 as a possible D gene (5 bases). V lost 11 bases and J 4 bases, leaving 15 bases between the germline ends. The CDR3 contains 13 residues. The CDR3 DNA reads as TGTGCCGGCTTGGGACTGACGGGAAACACCATATATTTT. Protein sequence: CAGLGLTGNTIYF.

The genes are TRBV29-1 and TRBJ2-3; a weak D match, TRBD2 (5 bases). The germline CDR1 and CDR2 sequences are SQVTM and ANQGSEA. Trimming removed 5 bases at V and 6 bases at J, with 15 bases between. This CDR3 is 13 amino acids long. CDR3 nucleotide sequence: TGCAGCGTTCCGACACTACTAGGGGATACGCAGTATTTT. As protein: CSVPTLLGDTQYF.

The CDR3 protein is CASSQEYAGASTDTQYF. Written as DNA, the CDR3 is TGCGCCAGCAGCCAAGAATATGCAGGGGCTAGCACAGATACGCAGTATTTT. The chain has TRBV4-3 and TRBJ2-3; TRBD1 is a possible D gene (6 bases). CDR3 size: 17 residues. V was trimmed by 0 bases and J by 0 bases, leaving 13 bases between them. Germline CDR1 reads LGHNA; CDR2 reads YSLEER.

The chain uses TRBV6-2 or TRBV6-3 and TRBJ2-7, with a weak D call TRBD1 (6 bases). The germline V and J ends were trimmed by 5 bases and 5 bases, with 13 bases remaining between them. Germline V gives CDR1 MNHEY, CDR2 SVGEGT. CDR3 length equals 13 residues. The DNA for the CDR3 is TGTGCCAGCAGTGTACAGGGTGTCCACGAGCAGTACTTC. It specifies CASSVQGVHEQYF.

This sequence joins TRBV6-5 and TRBJ2-7; TRBD1 agrees at 9 bases. This CDR3 is built from 16 residues. V was pared by 2 bases and J by 3 bases, with 8 bases of the junction left unmatched. Per the germline V gene, CDR1 is MNHEY and CDR2 is SVGAGI. The CDR3: CASSYTGQGLGYEQYF. The CDR3 coding sequence is TGTGCCAGCAGTTACACGGGACAGGGACTTGGCTACGAGCAGTACTTC.

This clone was observed a single time. The chain has TRBV25-1 and TRBJ1-2, with 7 nucleotides matching TRBD1. The CDR3 totals 15 residues. With V trimmed by 2 bases and J by 4 bases, 7 bases remained unmatched. Germline V lookup: CDR1 MGHDK, CDR2 SYGVNS. CDR3 amino acids: CASSEEGGRIYGYTF. The CDR3 region has the DNA TGTGCCAGCAGTGAAGAAGGGGGCCGTATCTATGGCTACACCTTC.

This rearrangement joins TRBV6-5 to TRBJ2-2; 7 bases align to TRBD1. Germline-derived CDR1 and CDR2 are MNHEY and SVGAGI. The CDR3 contains 14 residues. V lost 6 bases to trimming and J lost 1 base; unmatched junction nucleotides: 2. CDR3 in DNA: TGTGCCAGCAGGGGACAGTGGAACACCGGGGAGCTGTTTTTT. Translating it yields CASRGQWNTGELFF.

This clone has more than one count but fewer than ten. The chain joins TRBV7-8 to TRBJ2-1; 8 nucleotides align to TRBD2. Germline V gene sequence: CDR1 SGHVS, CDR2 FQNEAQ. The CDR3 loop spans 16 amino acids. The junction had 9 bases not matched to a gene; V was cut back by 5 bases and J by 3 bases. CDR3: CASSPGLRGDYNEQFF. CDR3 nucleotide sequence: TGTGCCAGCAGCCCGGGATTGCGGGGGGACTACAATGAGCAGTTCTTC.

V usage is TRBV12-3 or TRBV12-4 and J usage is TRBJ2-7; D possibly corresponds to TRBD1 (6 bases). CDR3 length equals 13 residues. Trimming left V 5 bases short and J 5 bases short, with 13 bases between. CDR3: CASSIFTGHEQYF. In DNA form, the CDR3 reads TGTGCCAGCAGTATATTTACAGGGCACGAGCAGTACTTC.

This CDR3 reads CASSLGLSVGNEQFF. CDR3 nucleotide sequence: TGTGCCAGCAGCTTGGGACTATCCGTGGGCAATGAGCAGTTCTTC. V gene TRBV11-1 combines with J gene TRBJ2-1, with 7 bases aligning to TRBD2. Germline V lookup: CDR1 SGHAT, CDR2 FQDESV (reference sequence). J was trimmed by 6 bases and V by 3 bases; bases with no gene match: 8. The CDR3 length is 15 residues.

V is TRBV20-1 and J is TRBJ2-7; 11 bases agree with TRBD2. The V segment lost 3 bases and the J segment 6 bases; nucleotides outside the gene matches: 7. The CDR3 sequence is 14 residues long. In germline, CDR1 is DFQATT, CDR2 SNEGSKA (reference sequence). This CDR3 is CSASGLAGGLEQYF. The CDR3 nucleotides read TGCAGTGCTAGTGGGCTAGCGGGAGGCCTCGAGCAGTACTTC.

The chain carries TRBV5-6 and TRBJ1-2; a weak D match, TRBD1 (6 bases). CDR1 and CDR2 from the germline V gene are SGHDT and YYEEEE. The CDR3 totals 15 residues. V was pared by 4 bases and J by 4 bases, with 17 bases between. CDR3 in DNA: TGTGCCAGCAGCCTCAACGCAGGGGACGGCTATGGCTACACCTTC. Amino acid sequence: CASSLNAGDGYGYTF.

This clone appeared a single time. The V and J genes are TRBV7-6 and TRBJ2-7; TRBD2 agrees at 9 bases. CDR3 length equals 15 residues. The germline V gene encodes CDR1 SGHVS and CDR2 FNYEAQ. J gave up 6 bases and V 4 bases, and 10 bases lay outside the gene matches. CDR3 residues: CASSWIAGELAEQYF. As DNA, the CDR3 is TGTGCCAGCAGCTGGATAGCGGGAGAACTGGCCGAGCAGTACTTC. The whole variable domain, filled in from reference TRBV7-6 and TRBJ2-7, reads GAGVSQSPRYKVTKRGQDVALRCDPISGHVSLYWYRQALGQGPEFLTYFNYEAQQDKSGLPNDRFSAERPEGSISTLTIQRTEQRDSAMYRCASSWIAGELAEQYFGPGTRLTVT.

This chain uses TRBV11-2 with TRBJ2-3; 8 positions match TRBD1. The CDR3 totals 17 residues. From germline, CDR1 is SGHAT and CDR2 FQNNGV. J gave up 3 bases and V 0 bases, and 8 bases lay outside the gene matches. Here the CDR3 DNA reads TGTGCCAGCAGCTTAGATCTTGGGCAGGGGGCGACAGATACGCAGTATTTT. Amino acids: CASSLDLGQGATDTQYF.

This rearrangement joins TRBV5-6 to TRBJ2-7; 7 nucleotides line up with TRBD1. Germline loops: CDR1 SGHDT, CDR2 YYEEEE. V shed 5 bases and J 0 bases; nucleotides not matched to a gene: 14. The CDR3 contains 17 residues. Here the CDR3 DNA reads TGTGCCAGCAGTCCATTAGGACCGGGACAGAGCTCCTACGAGCAGTACTTC. Protein sequence: CASSPLGPGQSSYEQYF. The complete variable domain, with remaining parts taken from reference TRBV5-6 and TRBJ2-7, reads DAGVTQSPTHLIKTRGQQVTLRCSPKSGHDTVSWYQQALGQGPQFIFQYYEEEERQRGNFPDRFSGHQFPNYSSELNVNALLLGDSALYLCASSPLGPGQSSYEQYFGPGTRLTVT.